This T cell receptor beta chain was identified in a study of T cell responses to AZD1222 COVID-19 vaccine. Overall study context: Pooling covered second doses at about 4 or about 12 weeks.

About this clone itself: Its antigen is unknown.

Whole-study results and caveats: Within unmutated variant regions lay the reported targets of nearly half of spike-specific TCRs.

V dropped 4 bases and J dropped 6 bases, with 16 bases sitting between them. CDR1 and CDR2 from the germline V gene are SGHRS and YFSETQ. This CDR3 contains 14 residues. Data came from immunoSEQ multiplex PCR; TCRdb stores just in-frame clones and leaves some out. Of 90,000 to 130,000 clones listed, around 90% are singletons. This sequence was found in an adult in good health. Material: peripheral blood, obtained on day 0 of AZD1222 vaccination. The gene calls are TRBV5-1 and TRBJ1-1; D perhaps matches TRBD1 (5 bases). CDR3 loop: CASSHGLTGAEAFF. The CDR3 DNA reads as TGCGCCAGCAGCCATGGACTAACGGGGGCTGAAGCTTTCTTT.